A selection of T cell receptor beta chains follows, all from one sample in a study of Graves' ophthalmopathy and Graves' hyperthyroidism. Each CDR3 protein gets one entry after TCRdb re-called the multiplex PCR reads with MiXCR. Of 500,000 to 800,000 distinct CDR3 sequences listed, roughly 41% were seen once; the top ten hold 3% to 4%. The sequencing sample was made of peripheral blood. These receptors were collected from an adult man with Graves' ophthalmopathy. CDR3s include the opening cysteine and the closing phenylalanine or tryptophan. The D gene is left open where the match is weak. Only part of the rows carry a size: once, few, many, or a class if the clone is expanded.

clone size,J gene,V gene,D gene,CDR3 protein,CDR3 DNA
many,TRBJ2-5,TRBV5-1,TRBD2,CASAGGPGETQYF,TGCGCCAGTGCGGGAGGGCCGGGGGAGACCCAGTACTTC
.,TRBJ2-7,TRBV7-2,.,CAGSLGVGYEQYF,TGTGCCGGCAGCTTAGGGGTAGGCTACGAGCAGTACTTC
few,TRBJ1-2,TRBV4-2,.,CASSPWPGENGYTF,TGTGCCAGCAGCCCGTGGCCAGGGGAGAATGGCTACACCTTC
.,TRBJ2-5,TRBV29-1,.,CSHRGVGGGRETQYF,TGCAGTCACAGGGGCGTTGGGGGAGGACGAGAGACCCAGTACTTC
many,TRBJ2-5,TRBV6-5,.,CASSDGPDQETQYF,TGTGCCAGCAGCGACGGACCCGACCAAGAGACCCAGTACTTC
once,TRBJ2-2,TRBV12-3/TRBV12-4,.,CASNPNTGELFF,TGTGCCAGCAATCCGAACACCGGGGAGCTGTTTTTT
many,TRBJ2-7,TRBV10-3,.,CAISESPGSYEQYF,TGTGCCATCAGTGAGTCGCCAGGCTCCTACGAGCAGTACTTC
.,TRBJ2-2,TRBV12-3/TRBV12-4,.,CASSPLLGITGELFF,TGTGCCAGCAGTCCCCTCCTAGGGATCACCGGGGAGCTGTTTTTT
once,TRBJ1-2,TRBV2,.,CASTEGTSLLSGYTF,TGTGCCAGCACCGAGGGGACCTCTCTCCTCTCTGGCTACACCTTC
.,TRBJ2-7,TRBV29-1,TRBD1,CSSYQGQGTYEQYF,TGCAGCAGTTATCAGGGACAGGGAACCTACGAGCAGTACTTC
once,TRBJ2-3,TRBV7-6,TRBD1,CASSVQGADTDTQYF,TGCGCCAGCAGCGTGCAGGGGGCAGACACAGATACGCAGTATTTT
.,TRBJ2-5,TRBV25-1,TRBD1,CASSHAGQGETQYF,TGTGCCAGCAGTCACGCGGGACAGGGAGAGACCCAGTACTTC
.,TRBJ2-2,TRBV2,.,CASRDLGGGELFF,TGTGCCAGCAGAGACCTAGGAGGCGGGGAGCTGTTTTTT
.,TRBJ2-7,TRBV19,.,CASSMSGVSYEQYF,TGTGCCAGTAGTATGTCGGGTGTGTCGTACGAGCAGTACTTC
many,TRBJ2-7,TRBV19,TRBD1,CASSEDREAPEQYF,TGTGCCAGTAGTGAAGACAGGGAAGCTCCCGAGCAGTACTTC
once,TRBJ2-5,TRBV10-3,.,CASSFEDETQYF,TGTGCCAGCAGTTTTGAGGACGAGACCCAGTACTTC
.,TRBJ1-4,TRBV7-9,.,CASSQVSGINEKLFF,TGCGCCAGCAGCCAAGTGAGTGGCATTAATGAAAAACTGTTTTTT
many,TRBJ1-2,TRBV29-1,TRBD1,CSAPDRGSLGYTF,TGCAGCGCCCCGGACAGGGGATCATTAGGCTACACCTTC
.,TRBJ1-2,TRBV7-8,.,CASSQTRTGSYGYTF,TGTGCCAGCAGCCAAACCCGGACGGGCTCCTATGGCTACACCTTC
.,TRBJ1-4,TRBV19,.,CASTQQGTTNEKLFF,TGTGCCAGTACTCAACAGGGAACAACTAATGAAAAACTGTTTTTT